This T cell receptor beta chain was captured in a study of Graves' ophthalmopathy and Graves' hyperthyroidism (dated by TCRdb to 2016 to 2019). For context, the study as a whole: Peripheral blood was collected at initial diagnosis, before any treatment. To tell Graves' ophthalmopathy apart from Graves' hyperthyroidism, and to predict which patients would progress to ophthalmopathy, the study relied on TCR beta repertoire signatures. In total, approximately 130 blood samples were TCR-sequenced: roughly 45 ophthalmopathy, about 75 hyperthyroidism and approximately 17 hyperthyroidism-to-ophthalmopathy patients. To explore V-J signatures that distinguish ophthalmopathy from hyperthyroidism, a discovery set of around 100 patients was enrolled, made up of 40 to 45 with ophthalmopathy and around 60 with stable hyperthyroidism. The independent validation cohort included 18 to 20 hyperthyroidism patients plus 17 patients who later progressed from hyperthyroidism to ophthalmopathy. In six hyperthyroidism patients, T-cell repertoires of thyroid tissue and blood were compared. After sampling, hyperthyroidism patients received methimazole starting at 30 mg daily, and ophthalmopathy patients received high-dose intravenous methylprednisolone. The approximately 90 discovery patients were randomly split 7:3 into training and test sets.

Stable hyperthyroidism was defined as no progression to ophthalmopathy within 18 months of follow-up. The hyperthyroidism patients were 18 to 65 years old and newly diagnosed, with a disease duration of less than 2 months. Patients with other autoimmune diseases, uncontrolled infections, pregnancy or lactation were excluded from the study. Diagnosis relied on clinical symptoms, serum thyroxine, TRAb, thyroid ultrasound and orbital computed tomography. Ficoll-Paque density gradient centrifugation was used to isolate PBMCs from around 9.1 ml of fresh peripheral blood. Total RNA was extracted using Trizol reagent, and RNA quality was checked on an Agilent 2100 Bioanalyzer. For repertoire sequencing, the TCR beta CDR3 regions were amplified from RNA transcripts. The first round was an RT-PCR using HTBI primers with the Qiagen OneStep RT-PCR kit, and this first round was followed by a second-round multiplex PCR, then size selection and purification. Sequencing of the libraries was carried out on an Illumina HiSeq2000 in paired-end mode with 100 bp reads. The paper's data handling went like this. SOAPnuke was used to process the reads, removing any read that contained adapters or uncalled bases, had a mean Phred below 15, or lacked an exact match to the constant primer or identifier. COPE v1.2.5 was used to merge high-quality paired reads. Clonotypes were defined as unique nucleotide sequences and were aligned to IMGT TRB V, D and J references using MiTCR v1.1. Analysis was restricted to V-J combinations with a frequency above 0.0001, which covered over 98% of repertoires. For each V-J combination, a TCR clonal expansion and chaos score was defined as the ratio of F50 clonal expansion to chaos observed in the TCRdist matrix. Features were reduced by Welch's t-statistics and random forest to roughly 14 V-J combinations, which fed a naive Bayes classifier. The Morisita-Horn index was used to measure how similar the thyroid and blood repertoires were. The raw public data were reprocessed by TCRdb itself: fastp quality trimming at Q25, MiXCR clonotype calling, in-frame beta chains only. Entries that share a CDR3 protein sequence are merged under the most common genes and DNA. These V and J calls derive from TCRdb rather than the authors' analysis. This sample lists hundreds of thousands of distinct CDR3 sequences; around a fifth were detected once. Jointly, the top ten make up roughly 6.9% of the sample.

Paper-wide results and their limitations: In validation, the model predicted ophthalmopathy progression with more than 55% sensitivity and roughly 72% specificity; around twelve predicted patients were CT-confirmed with GO in a median of around 6.5 months. Among expanded thyroid clonotypes with frequency above 0.001, most also showed up in blood, which suggests that blood repertoires may reflect the thyroid immune response. Sample size was not predetermined statistically, and investigators were not blinded to group allocation. In cross-validation, the 13-signature model distinguished ophthalmopathy from stable hyperthyroidism with 85% to 90% sensitivity and roughly 81% specificity, and in the test set the corresponding values were roughly 80% and 76%.

This clonotype came up many times. There is no known antigen for this receptor. Base qualities are missing; no much larger clone stands one base away. The sample taken for sequencing was peripheral blood. The clonotype was recovered from a woman between 18 and 29 years old with stable Graves' hyperthyroidism. Some clones in this sample may be carry-over from other donors' samples. Donor details come from another sample of the same person, matched by shared clones.

The DNA is TGTGCCAGCAGCTTACGGGGCAGGGCGAGGAACACTGAAGCTTTCTTT. Its translation is CASSLRGRARNTEAFF. This chain joins TRBV11-2 to TRBJ1-1; the D gene is perhaps TRBD1, from 5 matching bases. V loses 2 bases of germline sequence and J loses 1 base, and the interval between the two ends is 14 bases. In the germline V gene, CDR1 corresponds to SGHAT and CDR2 to FQNNGV. The CDR3 spans 16 residues, from the cysteine through the phenylalanine. The read is trimmed to its CDR3 DNA, 48 bases read in frame from base 1.